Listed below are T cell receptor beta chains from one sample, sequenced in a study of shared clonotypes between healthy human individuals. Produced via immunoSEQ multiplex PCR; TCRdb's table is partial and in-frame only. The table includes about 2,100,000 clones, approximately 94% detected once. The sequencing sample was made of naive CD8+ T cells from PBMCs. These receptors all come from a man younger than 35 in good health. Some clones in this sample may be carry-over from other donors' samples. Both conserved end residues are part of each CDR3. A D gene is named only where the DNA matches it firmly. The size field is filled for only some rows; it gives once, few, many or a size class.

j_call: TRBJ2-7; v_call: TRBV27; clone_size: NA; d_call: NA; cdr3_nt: TGTGCCAGCAGCGGGACTTTTCGGGGCCACGAGCAGTACTTC; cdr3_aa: CASSGTFRGHEQYF
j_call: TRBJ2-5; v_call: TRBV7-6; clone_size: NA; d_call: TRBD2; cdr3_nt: TGTGCCAGCAGCTTAGACGGACTAGCGGGATATGAGACCCAGTACTTC; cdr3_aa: CASSLDGLAGYETQYF
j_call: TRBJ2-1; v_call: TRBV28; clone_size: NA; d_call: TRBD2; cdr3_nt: TGTGCCAGCAGTCCAATCGACCTAGCGGCGGACTCCTACAATGAGCAGTTCTTC; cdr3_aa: CASSPIDLAADSYNEQFF
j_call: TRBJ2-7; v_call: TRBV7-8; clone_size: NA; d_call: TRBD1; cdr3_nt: TGTGCCAGCAGCTCGACAGGGGAGCGGGAGCAGTACTTC; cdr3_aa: CASSSTGEREQYF
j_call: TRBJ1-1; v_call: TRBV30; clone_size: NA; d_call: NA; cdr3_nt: TGTGCCTGGAGTCCAGGATCGGGGGGCAGAGCTTTCTTT; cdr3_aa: CAWSPGSGGRAFF
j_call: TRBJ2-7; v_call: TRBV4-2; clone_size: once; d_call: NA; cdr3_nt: TGTGCCAGCACCCCCCGAAGCGAAGGGGCGAGTTCCTACGAGCAGTACTTC; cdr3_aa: CASTPRSEGASSYEQYF
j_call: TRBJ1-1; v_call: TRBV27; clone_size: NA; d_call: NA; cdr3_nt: TGTGCCAGCAGTCTACAACAGGGTTTGGGCACTGAAGCTTTCTTT; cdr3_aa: CASSLQQGLGTEAFF
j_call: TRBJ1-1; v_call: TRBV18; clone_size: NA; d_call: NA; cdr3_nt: TGTGCCAGCTCACCCGACGGGGCCCGAAACACTGAAGCTTTCTTT; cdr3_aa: CASSPDGARNTEAFF
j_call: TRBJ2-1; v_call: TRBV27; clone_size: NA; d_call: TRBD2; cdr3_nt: TGTGCCAGCAGTTGGTCGACTAGCGGGTCGTGGGATGAGCAGTTCTTC; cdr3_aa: CASSWSTSGSWDEQFF
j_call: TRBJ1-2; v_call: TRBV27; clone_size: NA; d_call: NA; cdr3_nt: TGTGCCAGCGCCCCGGGGCGGGTTTACTATGGCTACACCTTC; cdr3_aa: CASAPGRVYYGYTF
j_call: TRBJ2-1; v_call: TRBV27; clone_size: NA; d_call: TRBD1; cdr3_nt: TGTGCCAGCAGTACTGGGACAGGGGGATACAATGAGCAGTTCTTC; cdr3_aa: CASSTGTGGYNEQFF
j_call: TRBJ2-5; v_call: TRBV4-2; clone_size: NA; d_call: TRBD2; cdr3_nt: TGTGCCAGCAGCCAGCTAGCGGGAGGGCGGGAGACCCAGTACTTC; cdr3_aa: CASSQLAGGRETQYF
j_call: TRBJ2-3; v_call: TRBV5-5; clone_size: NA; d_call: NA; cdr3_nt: TGTGCCAGCAGGGACTGGCTCGCGGCAGATACGCAGTATTTT; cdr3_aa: CASRDWLAADTQYF
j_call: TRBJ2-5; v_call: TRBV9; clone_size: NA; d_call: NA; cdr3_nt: TGTGCCAGCAGCGCCGCGGGACAGACACAAGAGACCCAGTACTTC; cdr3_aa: CASSAAGQTQETQYF
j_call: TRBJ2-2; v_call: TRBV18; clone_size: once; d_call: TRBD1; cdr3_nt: TGTGCCAGCTCACCAAGGGACAGGACATCTCCCGGGGAGCTGTTTTTT; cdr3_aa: CASSPRDRTSPGELFF
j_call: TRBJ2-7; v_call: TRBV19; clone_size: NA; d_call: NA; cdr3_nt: TGTGCCAGTAGTATTTGGCTGAGCGACGAGCAGTACTTC; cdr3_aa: CASSIWLSDEQYF
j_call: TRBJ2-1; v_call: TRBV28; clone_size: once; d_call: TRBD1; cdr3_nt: TGTGCCAGCACCAGGGGGCATAATGAGCAGTTCTTC; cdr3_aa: CASTRGHNEQFF
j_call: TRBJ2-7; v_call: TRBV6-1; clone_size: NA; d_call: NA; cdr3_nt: TGTGCCAGCAGTAAATTCGACTCCTACGAGCAGTACTTC; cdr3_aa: CASSKFDSYEQYF
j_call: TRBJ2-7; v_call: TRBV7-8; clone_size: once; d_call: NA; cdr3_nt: TGTGCCAGCAGCTTGGGGAAAAGGGGCGAGCAGTACTTC; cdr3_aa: CASSLGKRGEQYF
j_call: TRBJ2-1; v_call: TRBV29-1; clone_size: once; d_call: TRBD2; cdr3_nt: TGCAGCGTTGCACCCGGTAGCGGGAGTATGGCAGGGGGTGAGCAGTTCTTC; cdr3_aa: CSVAPGSGSMAGGEQFF
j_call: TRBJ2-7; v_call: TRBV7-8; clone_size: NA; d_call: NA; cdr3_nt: TGTGCCAGCAGCCCGAGGCCCCAACAGGGACCCTACGAGCAGTACTTC; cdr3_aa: CASSPRPQQGPYEQYF
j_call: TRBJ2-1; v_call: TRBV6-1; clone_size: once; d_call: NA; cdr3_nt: TGTGCCAGCAGTGAAGTCTTCGGCGGCTCCTACAATGAGCAGTTCTTC; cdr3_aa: CASSEVFGGSYNEQFF
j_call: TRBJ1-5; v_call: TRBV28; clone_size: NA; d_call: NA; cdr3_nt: TGTGCCAGCATGGCGGCAATGGGTCTCCAGCCCCAGCATTTT; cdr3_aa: CASMAAMGLQPQHF
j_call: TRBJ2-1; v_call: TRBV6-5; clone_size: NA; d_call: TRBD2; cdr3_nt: TGTGCCAGCAGCTACGGACTAGCGGCCTACAATGAGCAGTTCTTC; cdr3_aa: CASSYGLAAYNEQFF
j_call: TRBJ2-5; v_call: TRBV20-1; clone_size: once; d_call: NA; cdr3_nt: TGCAGTGCTAGTATTCTGGAGACCCAGTACTTC; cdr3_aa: CSASILETQYF
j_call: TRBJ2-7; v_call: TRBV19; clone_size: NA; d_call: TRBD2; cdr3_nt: TGTGCCAGTAGTACTAAGCGGGAGGGCCTATCCTACGAGCAGTACTTC; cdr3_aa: CASSTKREGLSYEQYF
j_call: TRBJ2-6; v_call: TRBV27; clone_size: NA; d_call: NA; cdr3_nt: TGTGCCAGCACTAGAGGGTCCTCTGGGGCCAACGTCCTGACTTTC; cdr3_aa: CASTRGSSGANVLTF
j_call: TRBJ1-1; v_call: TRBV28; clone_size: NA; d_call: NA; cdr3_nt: TGTGCCAGCAGTCCCCTTTTACAGGGGAACACTGAAGCTTTCTTT; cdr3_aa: CASSPLLQGNTEAFF
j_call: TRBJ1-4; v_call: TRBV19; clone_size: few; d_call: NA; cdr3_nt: TGTGCCAGTAGTATGGGACGGAATGAAAAACTGTTTTTT; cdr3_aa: CASSMGRNEKLFF
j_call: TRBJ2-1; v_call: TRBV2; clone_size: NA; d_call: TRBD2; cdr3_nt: TGTGCCAGCAGGTCTAGCGGGAGGGCCAGTGAGCAGTTCTTC; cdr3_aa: CASRSSGRASEQFF
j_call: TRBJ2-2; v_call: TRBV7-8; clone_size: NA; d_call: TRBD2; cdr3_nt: TGTGCCAGCAGCTTAGAAGCCCTAGCGGGAACGAACACCGGGGAGCTGTTTTTT; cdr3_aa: CASSLEALAGTNTGELFF
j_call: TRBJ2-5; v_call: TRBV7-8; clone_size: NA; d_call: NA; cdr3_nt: TGTGCCAGCAGCCCCCCAGAAGACCAGTACTTC; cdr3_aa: CASSPPEDQYF
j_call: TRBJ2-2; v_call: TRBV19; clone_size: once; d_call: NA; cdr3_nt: TGTGCCAGTAGTATAAGGGACCCTATCACCGGGGAGCTGTTTTTT; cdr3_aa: CASSIRDPITGELFF
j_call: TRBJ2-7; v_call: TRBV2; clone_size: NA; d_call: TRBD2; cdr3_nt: TGTGCCAGCTCGCCTAGCGGGAGGAACGAGCAGTACTTC; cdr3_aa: CASSPSGRNEQYF
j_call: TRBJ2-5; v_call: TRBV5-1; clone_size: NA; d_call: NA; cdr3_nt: TGCGCCAGCAGCAGGGAAGGGAACTACCAAGAGACCCAGTACTTC; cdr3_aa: CASSREGNYQETQYF
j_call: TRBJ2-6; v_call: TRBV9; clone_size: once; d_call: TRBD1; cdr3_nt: TGTGCCAGCAGAGGATCCGGGACAGGGACCGGGGCCAACGTCCTGACTTTC; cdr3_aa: CASRGSGTGTGANVLTF
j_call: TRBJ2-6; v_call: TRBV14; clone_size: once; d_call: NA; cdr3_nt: TGTGCCAGCAGCCAAATTGTGGTCTCTGGGGCCAACGTCCTGACTTTC; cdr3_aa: CASSQIVVSGANVLTF
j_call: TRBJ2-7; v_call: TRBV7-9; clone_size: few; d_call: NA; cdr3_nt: TGTGCCAGCTCAGGACAGCCTTTTGGCGAGCAGTACTTC; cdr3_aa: CASSGQPFGEQYF
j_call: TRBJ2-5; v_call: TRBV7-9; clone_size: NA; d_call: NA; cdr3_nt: TGTGCCAGCAGCTTGGACACAAACCAAGAGACCCAGTACTTC; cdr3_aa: CASSLDTNQETQYF
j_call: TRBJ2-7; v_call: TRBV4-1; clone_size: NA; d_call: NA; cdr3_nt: TGCGCCAGCAGCCCCCCTCTAGGACCCCCCTTCTACGAGCAGTACTTC; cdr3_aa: CASSPPLGPPFYEQYF
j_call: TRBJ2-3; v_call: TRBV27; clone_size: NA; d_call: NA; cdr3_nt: TGTGCCAGCAGTTCGCTACGGGGGGATACGCAGTATTTT; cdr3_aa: CASSSLRGDTQYF
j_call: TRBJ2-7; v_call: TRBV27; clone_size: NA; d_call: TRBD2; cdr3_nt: TGTGCCAGCAGCCCTAGCGGCCCGCACTACGAGCAGTACTTC; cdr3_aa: CASSPSGPHYEQYF
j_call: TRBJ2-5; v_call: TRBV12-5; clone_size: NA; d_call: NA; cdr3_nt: TGTGCTAGTGGTCTCCCTTCCCCAAGGGCCCCAGAAGAGACCCAGTACTTC; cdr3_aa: CASGLPSPRAPEETQYF
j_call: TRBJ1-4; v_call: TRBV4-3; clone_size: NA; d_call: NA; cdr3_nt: TGCGCCAGCAGCCAGGCTACAGGGTTTAATGAAAAACTGTTTTTT; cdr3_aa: CASSQATGFNEKLFF
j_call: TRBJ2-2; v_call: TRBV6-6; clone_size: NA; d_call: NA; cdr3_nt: TGTGCCAGCGGGGAGTTAGCGAACACCGGGGAGCTGTTTTTT; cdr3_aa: CASGELANTGELFF
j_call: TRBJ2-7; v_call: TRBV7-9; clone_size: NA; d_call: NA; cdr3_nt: TGTGCCAGCAGCTTAGTCCTTGAGGGCGAGCAGTACTTC; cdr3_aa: CASSLVLEGEQYF
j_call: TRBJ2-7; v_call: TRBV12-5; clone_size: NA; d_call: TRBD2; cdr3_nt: TGTGCTAGTGGTTTGTCCCCGGGGGGGTACGAGCAGTACTTC; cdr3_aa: CASGLSPGGYEQYF
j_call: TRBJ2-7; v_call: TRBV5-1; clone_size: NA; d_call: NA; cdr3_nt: TGCGCCAGCAGCTGGGGGTTAGGGGTTCAGGTCTACGAGCAGTACTTC; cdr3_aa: CASSWGLGVQVYEQYF
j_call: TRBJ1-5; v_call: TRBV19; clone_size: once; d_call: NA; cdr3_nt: TGTGCCAGTAAGGATCGCGCTTATAGCAATCAGCCCCAGCATTTT; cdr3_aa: CASKDRAYSNQPQHF
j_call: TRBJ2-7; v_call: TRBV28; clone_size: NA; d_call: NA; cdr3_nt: TGTGCCAGCAGCCCCACAGGACCTGAGCAGTACTTC; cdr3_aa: CASSPTGPEQYF
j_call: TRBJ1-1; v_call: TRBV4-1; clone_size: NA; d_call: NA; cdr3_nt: TGCGCCAGCAGCCAAGATCAGGCGGCTATGAACACTGAAGCTTTCTTT; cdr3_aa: CASSQDQAAMNTEAFF
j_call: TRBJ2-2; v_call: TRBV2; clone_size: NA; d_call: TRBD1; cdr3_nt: TGTGCCAGCAGTGAAGCCGACAGGGCGATCGGGGAGCTGTTTTTT; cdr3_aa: CASSEADRAIGELFF
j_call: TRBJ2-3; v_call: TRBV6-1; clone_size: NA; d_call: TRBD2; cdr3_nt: TGTGCCAGCAGCCGACTAGCGTCGGGAGATACGCAGTATTTT; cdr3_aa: CASSRLASGDTQYF
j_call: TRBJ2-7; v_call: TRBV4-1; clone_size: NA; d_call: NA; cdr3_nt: TGCGCCAGCAGCCAATCTCTAGTTGTTCGGTTCTACGAGCAGTACTTC; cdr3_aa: CASSQSLVVRFYEQYF
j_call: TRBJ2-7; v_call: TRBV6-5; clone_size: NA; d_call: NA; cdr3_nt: TGTGCCAGCACCACCAGGGGTGGCGACGAGCAGTACTTC; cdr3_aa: CASTTRGGDEQYF
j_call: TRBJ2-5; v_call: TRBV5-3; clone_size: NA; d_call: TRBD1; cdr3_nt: TGTGCCAGAAGCTCCGTGACAGGGAGTGAGACCCAGTACTTC; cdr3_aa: CARSSVTGSETQYF
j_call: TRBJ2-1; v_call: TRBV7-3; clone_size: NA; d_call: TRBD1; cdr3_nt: TGTGCCAGCAGTTCCGGGACAGGCCTATACAATGAGCAGTTCTTC; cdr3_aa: CASSSGTGLYNEQFF